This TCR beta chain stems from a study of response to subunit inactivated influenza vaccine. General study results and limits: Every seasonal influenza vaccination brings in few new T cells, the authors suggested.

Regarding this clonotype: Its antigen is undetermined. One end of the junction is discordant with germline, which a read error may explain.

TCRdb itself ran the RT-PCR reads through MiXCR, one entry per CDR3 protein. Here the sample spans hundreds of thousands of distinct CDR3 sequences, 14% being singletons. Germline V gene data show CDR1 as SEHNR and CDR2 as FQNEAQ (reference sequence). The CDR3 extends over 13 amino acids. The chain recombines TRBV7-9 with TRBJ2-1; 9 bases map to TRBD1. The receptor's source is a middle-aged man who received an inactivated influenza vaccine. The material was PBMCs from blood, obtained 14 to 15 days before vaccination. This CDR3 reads CASSLTGGNKQFF. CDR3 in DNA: TGTGCCAGCAGCCTTACAGGGGGCAATAAGCAGTTCTTC.